Listed below are T cell receptor beta chains from one sample, sequenced in a study of vaccination and CD4 T cells after COVID-19. TCRdb called the PCR reads again in MiXCR, with one record for every CDR3 protein. The sample lists about 26,000 distinct CDR3 sequences, 50% to 75% occurring once. For these TCRs, the target antigens are not known. Sequenced material: CD4+ T cells from blood, cultured in vitro. The receptors derive from a human donor who had recovered from COVID-19. Each CDR3 is given with its conserved first and last residue. The D gene is left open where the match is weak. Some rows have no size entry. The others give once, few or many, or a class for an expanded clone.

cdr3_length,clone_size,d_call,j_call,v_call,cdr3_nt,cdr3_aa
17,.,.,TRBJ2-5,TRBV7-9,TGTGCCAGCAGCTTTAGTTCGGCAGGCGGCCCGAGGGAGACCCAGTACTTC,CASSFSSAGGPRETQYF
14,few,TRBD2,TRBJ2-5,TRBV20-1,TGCAGTGCTAGAAGGGGACTAGTCCAAGAGACCCAGTACTTC,CSARRGLVQETQYF
14,few,.,TRBJ1-1,TRBV7-2,TGTGCCAGCACCACGAGGGGCGGGAACACTGAAGCTTTCTTT,CASTTRGGNTEAFF
16,.,.,TRBJ2-5,TRBV28,TGTGCCAGCAGGCAGACAGGGAGGGGGGTTTTAGAGACCCAGTACTTC,CASRQTGRGVLETQYF
14,.,.,TRBJ1-1,TRBV6-2/TRBV6-3,TGTGCCAGCAGTTACAGGTCTGGGAACACTGAAGCTTTCTTT,CASSYRSGNTEAFF
17,.,.,TRBJ1-6,TRBV6-1,TGTGCCAGTATTTCGGGCCCCTCTCCCTTTTTGAATTCACCCCTCCACTTT,CASISGPSPFLNSPLHF
12,.,TRBD1,TRBJ2-7,TRBV27,TGTGCCAGCAGTTCGACAGGGGGCGAGCAGTACTTC,CASSSTGGEQYF
13,few,.,TRBJ1-1,TRBV19,TGTGCCAGTACCATGGTGGGGGGCACTGAAGCTTTCTTT,CASTMVGGTEAFF
17,.,TRBD1,TRBJ1-2,TRBV14,TGTGCCAGCAGCCCCTCCGGGACAGGGGTGAGATTCTATGGCTACACCTTC,CASSPSGTGVRFYGYTF
14,.,.,TRBJ1-5,TRBV19,TGTGCCAGTAGTATTACAGGCCCCAATCAGCCCCAGCATTTT,CASSITGPNQPQHF
15,.,.,TRBJ2-7,TRBV11-2,TGTGCCAGCAGCTGGGGACTCCGAGGCGCCTACGAGCAGTACTTC,CASSWGLRGAYEQYF
14,.,.,TRBJ1-6,TRBV30,TGTGCCTGGAGTAGGGGTCAGGGGCGTTCACCCCTCCACTTT,CAWSRGQGRSPLHF
13,once,.,TRBJ1-4,TRBV6-5,TGTGCCAGCAGTTACAGGGCGAATGAAAAACTGTTTTTT,CASSYRANEKLFF
13,.,.,TRBJ2-7,TRBV19,TGTGCCAGTAGTTCAACCGGGACATACGAGCAGTACTTC,CASSSTGTYEQYF
15,.,TRBD1,TRBJ1-5,TRBV2,TGTGCCAGCACCCAACAGGGGGCCGTCAATCAGCCCCAGCATTTT,CASTQQGAVNQPQHF
15,.,TRBD1,TRBJ1-5,TRBV19,TGTGCCAGTAGTTATTTTGGGACAGGGTATCAGCCCCAGCATTTT,CASSYFGTGYQPQHF
13,.,.,TRBJ1-1,TRBV2,TGTGCCAGCATGTCCGACAGGAACACTGAAGCTTTCTTT,CASMSDRNTEAFF